The present TCR beta chain was sequenced within a study of brain T cells in children with intractable seizures. TCRdb's copy holds only in-frame clones and misses some; the assay was immunoSEQ multiplex PCR. The sample has about 340,000 clones; nearly 95% are singletons. Described time point: blood from clinic visit 5 months post-surgery; TSC patient then seizure free. At least one anti-epileptic drug was given before surgery. Unmatched junction bases numbered 11, after V lost 5 bases and J lost 7 bases. Germline CDR1 is SGHRS and CDR2 is YFSETQ. The CDR3 length is 15 residues. This TCR was recovered from a boy in the first two years of life with tuberous sclerosis and intractable seizures. This rearrangement joins TRBV5-1 to TRBJ2-1, with 8 bases matching TRBD2. The sample in question was peripheral blood, obtained roughly 5 months after surgery. CDR3 coding DNA: TGCGCCAGCAGAAAGGCTAGCGGGCGAACTAATGAGCAGTTCTTC. It specifies CASRKASGRTNEQFF.